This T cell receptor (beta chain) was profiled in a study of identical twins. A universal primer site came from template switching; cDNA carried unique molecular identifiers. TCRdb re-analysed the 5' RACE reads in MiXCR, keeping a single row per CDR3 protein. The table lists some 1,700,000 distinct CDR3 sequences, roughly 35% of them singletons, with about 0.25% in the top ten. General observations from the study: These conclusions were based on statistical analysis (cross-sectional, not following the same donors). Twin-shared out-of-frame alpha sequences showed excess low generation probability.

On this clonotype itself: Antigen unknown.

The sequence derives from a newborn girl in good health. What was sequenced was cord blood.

This CDR3 reads CAWSTNNEQYF. The DNA for the CDR3 is TGTGCCTGGAGCACCAACAATGAGCAGTACTTC. This chain joins TRBV30 and TRBJ2-5; D unresolved. This CDR3 is built from 11 residues. Germline CDR1 reads GTSNPN; CDR2 reads SVGIG (reference sequence). V gave up 3 bases and J gave up 11 bases, with 13 bases separating them.